This is a list of T cell receptor beta chains from one sample in a study of lymphopenia after photon versus proton radiotherapy. Generated by immunoSEQ multiplex PCR, the TCRdb table keeps only in-frame clones and is missing some. The sample lists around 25,000 clones, more than 75% seen once, with about 22% in the top ten. This sample comprised peripheral blood, obtained from a patient treated with photon-based radiotherapy. Receptors originate from a man in his forties with gastric cancer. Both conserved end residues are part of each CDR3.

v_call	j_call	cdr3_aa
TRBV6-6	TRBJ1-4	CASSYPTGMGEKLFF
TRBV4-2	TRBJ1-2	CASSQAGANYGYTF
TRBV2	TRBJ2-3	CASSSSTDTQYF
TRBV18	TRBJ1-2	CASSLDRNYGYTF
TRBV19	TRBJ1-5	CASSSRQGALNQPQHF
TRBV5-1	TRBJ1-1	CASSVEGGPMNTEAFF
TRBV6-4	TRBJ2-1	CASSEWQGGNEQFF
TRBV5-1	TRBJ2-7	CASSRAAGLGEQYF
TRBV4-2	TRBJ2-7	CASSTSGRGYEQYF
TRBV5-6	TRBJ1-5	CASSRGENQPQHF
TRBV5-6	TRBJ1-1	CASSPGPGNPEAFF
TRBV5-8	TRBJ2-7	CASSFDSFGTGGGSYEQYF
TRBV19	TRBJ2-7	CASSLGSSYEQYF
TRBV5-4	TRBJ2-1	CASSPLGDEQFF
TRBV4-3	TRBJ1-5	CASSQATGGSNQPQHF
TRBV5-1	TRBJ1-1	CASSLFSPRRPNTEAFF
TRBV5-4	TRBJ1-6	CASSLLGLRGQGSPLHF
TRBV7-2	TRBJ2-1	CASSLERAAYNEQFF
TRBV4-2	TRBJ2-7	CASSLGISDEQYF
TRBV10-3	TRBJ2-5	CAISEGQGAVETQYF
TRBV4-2	TRBJ2-2	CASSQALTGGAEFAGELFF
TRBV7-1	TRBJ2-7	CASSQTRYEQYF
TRBV12-5	TRBJ2-3	CASALGDGGVDTQYF
TRBV27	TRBJ2-2	CASSLGLAGLPGELFF
TRBV5-4	TRBJ2-1	CASSLGGLAGPYNEQFF
TRBV11-2	TRBJ2-2	CASSISLSGELFF
TRBV27	TRBJ2-1	CASSILGNEQFF
TRBV6-4	TRBJ2-7	CASSETGRSYEQYF
TRBV6-5	TRBJ1-5	CASSYDPSNQPQHF
TRBV4-3	TRBJ1-3	CASSQASGTGNTIYF
TRBV5-4	TRBJ1-2	CASSSRDTIWGYTF
TRBV7-3	TRBJ1-5	CASSPDRDQPQHF
TRBV7-2	TRBJ1-2	CASSFGRIDGYTF
TRBV2	TRBJ2-2	CASGSGSNTGELFF
TRBV7-3	TRBJ1-6	CASSLGQPPNSPLHF
TRBV19	TRBJ2-5	CASSIGGGPQETQYF
TRBV6-1	TRBJ2-2	CASTKYRVNTGELFF
TRBV5-5	TRBJ1-6	CASSLAPGRNSPLHF
TRBV7-2	TRBJ1-1	CASSLNPGANTEAFF
TRBV19	TRBJ2-2	CASSIPGVGTGELFF
TRBV7-2	TRBJ2-2	CASSLASAGGPTGELFF
TRBV6-5	TRBJ1-5	CASSPTSGRQPQHF
TRBV12-5	TRBJ2-2	CASGLVTGSPGELFF
TRBV6-5	TRBJ1-2	CASSYSRRVTNYGYTF
TRBV5-6	TRBJ2-2	CASSPPGAANTGELFF
TRBV4-3	TRBJ1-5	CASSQEYAGFGQPQHF
TRBV7-9	TRBJ1-2	CASSKQGFGYTF